These 26 T cell receptor beta chains came from one sample sequenced in a study of neoadjuvant anti-PD-1 for oral cavity cancer. The data were produced by immunoSEQ multiplex PCR, yet TCRdb's version contains in-frame clones alone and is incomplete. Here the sample spans fewer than 70,000 clones, 65% to 85% being singletons. The specimen was PBMCs, collected before nivolumab (anti-PD-1) treatment. These receptors were obtained from a person between 35 and 79 years old with oral cavity squamous cell carcinoma.

The chain joins TRBV2 to TRBJ2-7, with TRBD1 identical over 7 bases. Germline CDR1 SNHLY, CDR2 FYNNEI. This CDR3 is built from 13 residues. J was trimmed by 3 bases and V by 7 bases; bases with no gene match: 6. DNA for the CDR3: TGTGCCAGCAATCCGGGACAGCACTACGAGCAGTACTTC. Translated, it gives CASNPGQHYEQYF.

The J gene is TRBJ1-2, the V gene TRBV29-1; TRBD1 aligns across 9 bases. Germline V gene data show CDR1 as SQVTM and CDR2 as ANQGSEA. Trimming at V came to 6 bases and at J to 3 bases, leaving 2 bases not matched to a gene. The CDR3 has 12 amino acids. In nucleotides, the CDR3 is TGCAGCGTGCGGGACAGGGACTATGGCTACACCTTC. It codes for CSVRDRDYGYTF.

The rearrangement uses TRBV11-2 and TRBJ2-7; unclear D gene. The CDR3 totals 14 residues. Trimming took off 1 base at V and 2 bases at J, with 9 bases between the two ends. Germline V gene lookup returns CDR1 SGHAT and CDR2 FQNNGV. CDR3 sequence: CASSLATFTYEQYF. CDR3 nucleotide sequence: TGTGCCAGCAGCTTAGCGACATTTACCTACGAGCAGTACTTC. Full variable domain (remainder filled in from reference TRBV11-2 and TRBJ2-7): EAGVAQSPRYKIIEKRQSVAFWCNPISGHATLYWYQQILGQGPKLLIQFQNNGVVDDSQLPKDRFSAERLKGVDSTLKIQPAKLEDSAVYLCASSLATFTYEQYFGPGTRLTVT.

Only a few counts were recorded for this clone. This rearrangement joins TRBV9 to TRBJ1-6; weak D call: TRBD1 (6 bases). Trimming removed 3 bases from V and 5 bases from J, with 9 bases in between. Germline V gene data show CDR1 as SGDLS and CDR2 as YYNGEE. The CDR3 extends over 14 amino acids. CDR3 residues: CASSAGHDNSPLHF. The CDR3 DNA is TGTGCCAGCAGCGCGGGACATGATAATTCACCCCTCCACTTT.

J is TRBJ1-2 and V is TRBV9, with D possibly being TRBD1 (6 bases). Germline V CDR1 and CDR2: SGDLS, YYNGEE. The CDR3 covers 15 residues. Trimming took off 0 bases at V and 7 bases at J, with 16 bases between the two ends. CDR3 residues: CASSVDWGQGGGYTF. The CDR3 nucleotides read TGTGCCAGCAGCGTAGACTGGGGGCAGGGAGGTGGCTACACCTTC.

Comment on this clone: No DNA is shown, since the ends of the CDR3 on it are uncertain; the CDR3 is the one TCRdb lists. This rearrangement joins TRBV19 to TRBJ1-1. The CDR3 extends over 13 residues, inclusive of both ends. CDR1 is LNHDA, CDR2 SQIVND, per germline (reference sequence). This chain's CDR3 is CASSTSANTEAFF.

This clone was seen a few times. The rearrangement joins TRBV15 to TRBJ1-1; tentatively, D is TRBD1 (5 bases). CDR1 and CDR2 (germline): LNHNV, YYDKDF (reference sequence). This CDR3 contains 14 residues. The V end lost 0 bases, the J end lost 4 bases, and 9 bases lay between the germline ends. CDR3: CATSREGERTEAFF. CDR3 sequence (DNA): TGTGCCACCAGCAGAGAGGGGGAGCGCACTGAAGCTTTCTTT.

The chain couples TRBV30 to TRBJ2-3, with a tentative D call TRBD2 (6 bases). V was clipped by 5 bases and J by 4 bases, with 10 bases between them. This CDR3 spans 12 amino acids. Germline V gene data show CDR1 as GTSNPN and CDR2 as SVGIG (reference sequence). CDR3 in DNA: TGTGCCTGGTTATCGGGAGCAGATACGCAGTATTTT. Its protein is CAWLSGADTQYF.

This clone was found a few times. The chain links TRBV7-8 to TRBJ2-7; possible D gene TRBD1, 5 bases. V dropped 5 bases and J dropped 2 bases, with 16 bases sitting between them. Germline V CDR1 and CDR2: SGHVS, FQNEAQ. This CDR3 contains 15 residues. This CDR3 is CASSGGAGSPYEQYF. CDR3 sequence (DNA): TGTGCCAGCAGCGGTGGGGCAGGCAGCCCCTACGAGCAGTACTTC. The full variable domain, rest sourced from reference TRBV7-8 and TRBJ2-7, is GAGVSQSPRYKVAKRGQDVALRCDPISGHVSLFWYQQALGQGPEFLTYFQNEAQLDKSGLPSDRFFAERPEGSVSTLKIQRTQQEDSAVYLCASSGGAGSPYEQYFGPGTRLTVT.

The gene calls are TRBV5-1 and TRBJ2-3; D remains ambiguous. Trimming removed 2 bases at V and 2 bases at J, with 12 bases between. Looked up from germline, CDR1 is SGHRS and CDR2 is YFSETQ. The CDR3 consists of 15 residues. Here the CDR3 DNA reads TGCGCCAGCAGCTTTGGACGGAGTAACACAGATACGCAGTATTTT. Its translation: CASSFGRSNTDTQYF.

CDR3: CATSSRQGNEQFF. As DNA, the CDR3 is TGTGCCACCAGCAGTAGACAGGGGAATGAGCAGTTCTTC. The chain employs TRBV15 and TRBJ2-1; 8 nucleotides align to TRBD1. The CDR3 is made up of 13 amino acids. Germline CDR1 reads LNHNV; CDR2 reads YYDKDF (reference sequence). The J segment lost 7 bases and the V segment lost 3 bases, leaving 2 bases of the junction unmatched.

The chain joins TRBV6-5 to TRBJ1-5, with a weak D call TRBD1 (6 bases). The CDR3 is made up of 14 amino acids. Germline V gene sequence: CDR1 MNHEY, CDR2 SVGAGI. V was clipped by 5 bases and J by 5 bases, with 13 bases between them. The CDR3 loop is CASSGGGLDQPQHF. In DNA, the CDR3 is TGTGCCAGCAGTGGGGGGGGGCTTGATCAGCCCCAGCATTTT.

The chain uses TRBV13 and TRBJ1-2; perhaps TRBD1 as D (6 bases). The V gene's germline CDR1 is PRHDT and CDR2 FYEKMQ (reference sequence). The V gene lost 4 bases and the J gene lost 8 bases, with 14 bases spanning the gap. This CDR3 contains 13 residues. The CDR3: CASSSVQGRGYTF. CDR3 sequence (DNA): TGTGCCAGCAGCTCCGTACAGGGCCGGGGCTACACCTTC.

J is TRBJ1-5 and V is TRBV28; maybe TRBD1 (5 bases). Germline assignment: CDR1 MDHEN and CDR2 SYDVKM. V was trimmed by 3 bases and J by 6 bases, leaving 6 bases between them. CDR3 length: 12 residues. The CDR3 coding sequence is TGTGCCAGCAGTTTTGGGGGTCAGCCCCAGCATTTT. Translation gives CASSFGGQPQHF.

The rearrangement links TRBV19 to TRBJ1-5, with D possibly being TRBD1 (5 bases). The V gene's germline CDR1 is LNHDA and CDR2 SQIVND (reference sequence). This CDR3 has 16 amino acids. Trimming took off 1 base at V and 4 bases at J, with 14 bases between the two ends. CDR3 in DNA: TGTGCCAGTAGTATAGCCGCTTCTCGGGGGAATCAGCCCCAGCATTTT. Translating gives CASSIAASRGNQPQHF.

The genes are TRBV11-2 and TRBJ1-1; TRBD1 aligns across 8 bases. There are 18 residues in the CDR3. Trimming took 5 bases from V and 5 from J; bases not matched to a gene: 19. Germline V gene sequence: CDR1 SGHAT, CDR2 FQNNGV. CDR3 residues: CASSDHYQGARVETEAFF. For the CDR3, the DNA is TGTGCCAGCAGCGACCATTATCAGGGGGCGCGGGTGGAGACTGAAGCTTTCTTT.

This clone was found once. The V and J genes are TRBV4-1 and TRBJ2-7; unclear D gene. Trimming removed 0 bases from V and 1 base from J, with 10 bases in between. Looked up from germline, CDR1 is MGHRA and CDR2 is YSYEKL. The CDR3 sequence is 15 residues long. Here the CDR3 reads CASSQDSDVSYEQYF. The CDR3 coding sequence is TGCGCCAGCAGCCAAGACAGCGACGTGTCCTACGAGCAGTACTTC.

The genes are TRBV5-4 and TRBJ2-4; 8 bases are shared with TRBD2. The CDR3 is made up of 14 amino acids. The V gene's germline CDR1 is SGHNT and CDR2 YYREEE (reference sequence). J was trimmed by 1 base and V by 6 bases; bases with no gene match: 3. Here the CDR3 reads CASTLAGAKNIQYF. CDR3 DNA sequence: TGTGCCAGCACCTTAGCGGGGGCCAAAAACATTCAGTACTTC.

The CDR3 region has the DNA TGCGCCAGCAGAGCACTTCTTAACACTGAAGCTTTCTTT. Protein sequence: CASRALLNTEAFF. The rearrangement joins TRBV10-1 to TRBJ1-1; D is uncertain. This CDR3 is 13 amino acids long. Between the trimmed V and J ends, which lost 6 bases and 2 bases, there was a span of 10 bases. Germline V gene data show CDR1 as WNHNN and CDR2 as SYGVQD (reference sequence).

This clone occurred once. This rearrangement joins TRBV2 to TRBJ2-5; TRBD1 or TRBD2 may be the D gene (5 bases each). The CDR3 runs 13 residues. V was pared by 5 bases and J by 5 bases, with 12 bases between. CDR1 and CDR2 from the germline V gene are SNHLY and FYNNEI. The CDR3 bases are TGTGCCAGCAGTCGGGACCAACGGGAGACCCAGTACTTC. It yields the protein CASSRDQRETQYF.

V and J are TRBV28 and TRBJ2-3; TRBD2 agrees at 9 bases. Germline trimming cut 3 bases from V and 5 bases from J; bases unmatched to any gene: 6. The CDR3 contains 15 residues. Germline CDR1 and CDR2: MDHEN and SYDVKM. The CDR3 DNA reads as TGTGCCAGCAGTTTTAGCGGGAGTGACGGAGATACGCAGTATTTT. This encodes CASSFSGSDGDTQYF.

The V call is TRBV18, the J call TRBJ2-3, with no clear D. The CDR3 extends over 15 amino acids. CDR1 and CDR2 from the germline V gene are KGHSH and LQKENI. V lost 6 bases, J lost 2 bases, and 15 bases lay in between. The DNA of the CDR3 is TGTGCCAGCTCCCTGGGCCAGTTGGCCACAGATACGCAGTATTTT. This translates into CASSLGQLATDTQYF.

The chain combines TRBV5-6 with TRBJ2-3; D unclear. Germline V CDR1 and CDR2: SGHDT, YYEEEE. This CDR3 comprises 15 residues. The V end was cut by 2 bases, the J end by 8 bases, with 18 bases between. The CDR3 sequence: CASSFVVAPGLTQYF. CDR3 DNA sequence: TGTGCCAGCAGCTTTGTAGTAGCCCCAGGCCTTACGCAGTATTTT.

The J gene is TRBJ1-6, the V gene TRBV25-1; 8 bases fit TRBD1. Trimming took 5 bases from V and 7 from J; bases not matched to a gene: 7. The CDR3 has 15 residues. Germline V gene sequence: CDR1 MGHDK, CDR2 SYGVNS. CDR3 nucleotide sequence: TGTGCCAGCAGTTTAACAGGGGGAAGAAATTCACCCCTCCACTTT. The encoded protein is CASSLTGGRNSPLHF.

This clone was detected a few times. The chain uses TRBV19 and TRBJ1-6; maybe TRBD1 (5 bases). CDR3 length: 12 amino acids. CDR1 and CDR2 (germline): LNHDA, SQIVND (reference sequence). Trimming left V 3 bases short and J 10 bases short, with 7 bases between. This CDR3 is CASSIRESPLHF. The CDR3 DNA sequence: TGTGCCAGTAGTATCAGGGAATCACCCCTCCACTTT.

J is TRBJ2-7 and V is TRBV5-6; D gene uncertain. V lost 0 bases to trimming and J lost 1 base, with 8 bases between them. This CDR3 region has 14 residues. The germline CDR1 and CDR2 sequences are SGHDT and YYEEEE. The CDR3 loop reads CASSLVGGSYEQYF. The CDR3 nucleotides are TGTGCCAGCAGCTTGGTCGGCGGTTCCTACGAGCAGTACTTC.